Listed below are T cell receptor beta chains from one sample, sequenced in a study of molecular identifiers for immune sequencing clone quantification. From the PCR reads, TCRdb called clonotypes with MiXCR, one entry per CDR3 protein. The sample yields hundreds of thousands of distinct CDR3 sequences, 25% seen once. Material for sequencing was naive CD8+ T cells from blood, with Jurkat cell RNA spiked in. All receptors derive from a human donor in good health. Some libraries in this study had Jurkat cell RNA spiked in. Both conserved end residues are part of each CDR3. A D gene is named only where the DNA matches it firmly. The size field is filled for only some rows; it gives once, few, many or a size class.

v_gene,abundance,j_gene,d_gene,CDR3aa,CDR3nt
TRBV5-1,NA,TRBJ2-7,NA,CASSPDGDVQYF,TGCGCCAGCAGTCCGGACGGGGACGTGCAGTACTTT
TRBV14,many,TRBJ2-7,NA,CASSHRRGGQQYF,TGTGCCAGCAGCCACCGGAGGGGGGGTCAGCAGTACTTC
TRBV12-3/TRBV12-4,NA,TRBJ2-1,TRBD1,CASSVATGSGEQFF,TGTGCCAGCAGTGTCGCGACAGGGTCGGGTGAGCAGTTCTTC
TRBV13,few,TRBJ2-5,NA,CASTLGAGETQYF,TGTGCCAGCACCCTCGGGGCCGGGGAGACCCAGTACTTC
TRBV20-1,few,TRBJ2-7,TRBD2,CSATGLAGVEEQYF,TGCAGTGCTACTGGACTAGCGGGAGTGGAGGAGCAGTACTTC
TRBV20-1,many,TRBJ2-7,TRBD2,CSANNQHKRSGSSYEQYF,TGCAGTGCTAACAACCAACACAAGCGGAGCGGGAGCTCCTACGAGCAGTACTTC
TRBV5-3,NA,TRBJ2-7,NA,CAGSLLLGLHEQYF,TGTGCCGGCAGCTTGTTGTTGGGGCTCCACGAGCAGTACTTC
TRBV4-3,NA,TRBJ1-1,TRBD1,CASSPDRGWNIEAFF,TGCGCCAGCAGCCCGGACAGGGGATGGAACATTGAAGCTTTCTTT
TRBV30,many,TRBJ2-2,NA,CAWAQNTGELFF,TGTGCCTGGGCACAGAACACCGGGGAGCTGTTTTTT
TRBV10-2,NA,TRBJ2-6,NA,CASTLSVANVLTF,TGCGCCAGCACCCTCTCTGTTGCCAACGTCCTGACTTTC
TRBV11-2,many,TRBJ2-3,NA,CASSFRGRDTDTQYF,TGTGCCAGCAGCTTTCGGGGCAGGGATACAGATACGCAGTATTTT
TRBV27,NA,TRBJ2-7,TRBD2,CASSGTSGRSYEQYF,TGTGCCAGCAGTGGGACTAGCGGGAGATCATACGAGCAGTACTTC
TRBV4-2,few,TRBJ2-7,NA,CASSQAPGSYEQYF,TGCGCCAGCAGCCAAGCACCCGGGAGCTACGAGCAGTACTTC
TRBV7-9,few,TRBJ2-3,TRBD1,CASSLRDRAGPDTQYF,TGTGCCAGCAGCTTAAGGGACAGGGCGGGACCAGATACGCAGTATTTT
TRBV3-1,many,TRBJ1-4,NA,CASSQDLVRDLIEKLFF,TGTGCCAGCAGCCAAGATCTGGTCAGGGACTTAATTGAAAAACTGTTTTTT